Here is one TCR beta chain with its context. The antigen remains undetermined. This table comes from immunoSEQ multiplex PCR, and its TCRdb copy is limited to in-frame clones, with some not included. This sample has some 68,000 clones, with around 90% found just once. In germline, CDR1 is SGHTS, CDR2 YDEGEE. The CDR3 loop spans 13 amino acids. The V end lost 4 bases, the J end lost 0 bases, and 7 bases lay between the germline ends. The data are from a study of stem cell transplantation in POMP-related autoinflammatory disease. The wider study: Defective thymoproteasomes were hypothesized to impair CD8+ T-cell positive selection. Before transplant: CD4+ naive skewing, low CD8+ proportions, reduced cytokine secretion. Through one year post-transplant, neutrophils and platelets were 100% of graft donor origin. Study conclusions and caveats: Unique TRB V-J gene pairings were limited in number in patients with PRAID.

This specimen consisted of CD4+ T cells from PBMCs, obtained after stem cell transplantation. This clonotype was sampled from a human patient with POMP-related autoinflammation and immune dysregulation (PRAID). A subset of T cells may come from the graft donor. The chain carries TRBV5-8 and TRBJ1-1; D uncertain. For the CDR3, the DNA is TGTGCCAGCAGCAGGACTATGAACACTGAAGCTTTCTTT. Protein sequence: CASSRTMNTEAFF.